The clone carrying this T cell receptor (beta chain) was detected only once. Because it lacks the conserved phenylalanine or tryptophan at the end, this CDR3 is likely a read error. The DNA is left out, because the CDR3 cannot be placed on it with certainty; the CDR3 is given as TCRdb lists it. The V gene's germline CDR1 is SNHLY and CDR2 FYNNEI. Ends included, the CDR3 has 16 residues. TCR beta VDJ and CDR3 profiling used genomic DNA as template. TCRdb redid the calling of the reads with MiXCR, one entry per CDR3 protein. The table records approximately 250,000 distinct CDR3 sequences, around 82% of them present only once. The data stem from a study of CD8+CD57+ T cells in acquired aplastic anemia. It was patients with CD8+CD57+ cell expansion by flow cytometry who were chosen for sequencing.

The sequence was obtained from a human donor with aplastic anemia. Sequenced: sorted CD4+, CD8+, or CD8+CD57+ T cells (not recorded which) from PBMCs. The chain couples TRBV2 to TRBJ1-1. The CDR3 sequence: CASGETPVVLNTEAFV.